Below, 13 T cell receptor beta chains from the same sample are listed, as sequenced in a study of cytomegalovirus exposure and HLA in healthy donors. 13 Jbeta primers and 60 Vbeta primers were used for the PCR. Some clones are missing from TCRdb's copy, which holds only in-frame ones; the method was immunoSEQ multiplex PCR. Across some 160,000 clones, the top ten clones capture about 2% of the sample. Sequencing input: PBMCs. These receptors were obtained from a man aged 25-40 years in good health and CMV-seronegative.

This chain links TRBV28 with TRBJ2-7; 10 bases are shared with TRBD1. V was pared by 8 bases and J by 7 bases, with 5 bases of the junction left unmatched. Germline CDR1 MDHEN, CDR2 SYDVKM. The CDR3 is made up of 12 amino acids. In DNA form, the CDR3 reads TGTGCCAGCCAAGGGACAGGGGTTGAGCAGTACTTC. Translation gives CASQGTGVEQYF.

The chain is built from TRBV28 and TRBJ1-5, with D possibly matching TRBD1 (5 bases). This CDR3 has 16 residues. Germline V gives CDR1 MDHEN, CDR2 SYDVKM. The V end was cut by 6 bases, the J end by 8 bases, with 23 bases between. CDR3 amino acids: CASSLRTLLGGKPQHF. For the CDR3, the DNA is TGTGCCAGCAGCCTCAGGACACTCCTAGGTGGAAAGCCCCAGCATTTT.

This chain joins TRBV5-1 and TRBJ2-7; TRBD2 aligns across 14 bases. Germline CDR1 and CDR2: SGHRS and YFSETQ. The CDR3 is 16 amino acids. V lost 4 bases and J lost 2; bases outside the gene matches: 5. DNA of the CDR3: TGCGCCAGCAGCCCAGGGACTAGCGGGGGCCCCTACGAGCAGTACTTC. Translating gives CASSPGTSGGPYEQYF.

The rearrangement joins TRBV7-2 to TRBJ1-4, with TRBD1 identical over 9 bases. The CDR3 is 15 amino acids. V was clipped by 4 bases and J by 7 bases; unmatched bases: 7. The germline V gene has CDR1 SGHTA and CDR2 FQGNSA. The CDR3 DNA sequence: TGTGCCAGCAGCTCATTACAGGGGGCTGGTGAAAAACTGTTTTTT. Amino acid sequence: CASSSLQGAGEKLFF.

The chain is built from TRBV18 and TRBJ2-7; TRBD1 is a possible D gene (5 bases). Germline loops: CDR1 KGHSH, CDR2 LQKENI. CDR3 size: 15 residues. Between the trimmed V and J ends, which lost 3 bases and 6 bases, there was a span of 18 bases. CDR3 DNA: TGTGCCAGCTCACCCCAAAGGGCAGGGTCAGGCGAGCAGTACTTC. Translated: CASSPQRAGSGEQYF.

V is TRBV4-1 and J is TRBJ1-1; 8 nucleotides match TRBD1. Per germline, CDR1 MGHRA and CDR2 YSYEKL. CDR3 size: 19 residues. Trimming cost V 1 base and J 0 bases; bases outside gene matches: 13. CDR3: CASSQVIFRTGKMNTEAFF. In nucleotides, the CDR3 is TGCGCCAGCAGCCAAGTGATCTTCCGGACAGGGAAGATGAACACTGAAGCTTTCTTT.

The chain recombines TRBV7-2 with TRBJ1-2; D might be TRBD1 (5 bases). Per germline, CDR1 SGHTA and CDR2 FQGNSA. This CDR3 is built from 13 residues. The V end was cut by 4 bases, the J end by 4 bases, with 10 bases between. The CDR3 DNA reads as TGTGCCAGCAGCTCTGGGGCTACCTATGGCTACACCTTC. Translation gives CASSSGATYGYTF.

The chain joins TRBV7-9 to TRBJ1-4; D gene ambiguous. This CDR3 spans 13 amino acids. In germline, CDR1 is SEHNR, CDR2 FQNEAQ (reference sequence). V was clipped by 11 bases and J by 3 bases, with 13 bases between them. Written as DNA, the CDR3 is TGTGCCGGTAGAGCTTTCTCTAATGAAAAACTGTTTTTT. Translating it yields CAGRAFSNEKLFF.

This rearrangement joins TRBV10-3 to TRBJ2-1; 11 positions agree with TRBD2. Germline V gene sequence: CDR1 ENHRY, CDR2 SYGVKD. The CDR3 loop spans 15 amino acids. Trimming at V came to 4 bases and at J to 1 base, leaving 0 bases not matched to a gene. Here the CDR3 DNA reads TGTGCCATCAGTGGGACTAGCGGGTCCTACAATGAGCAGTTCTTC. This encodes CAISGTSGSYNEQFF.

V usage is TRBV5-1 and J usage is TRBJ1-3; D possibly corresponds to TRBD1 (5 bases). This CDR3 contains 15 residues. Per the germline V gene, CDR1 is SGHRS and CDR2 is YFSETQ. Trimming removed 4 bases from V and 1 base from J, with 12 bases in between. CDR3 nucleotide sequence: TGCGCCAGCAGCCTCCTGGGGGGTTCTGGAAACACCATATATTTT. This codes for CASSLLGGSGNTIYF.

V gene TRBV6-1 combines with J gene TRBJ1-3; D is possibly TRBD1 (5 bases). Germline lookup yields CDR1 MNHNS and CDR2 SASEGT. V lost 5 bases to trimming and J lost 4 bases, with 15 bases between them. The CDR3 runs 15 residues. CDR3 coding DNA: TGTGCCAGCAGTCATCCTGGACAACCCGGAAACACCATATATTTT. Translated, it gives CASSHPGQPGNTIYF.

The V and J genes are TRBV7-9 and TRBJ1-4; a weak D match, TRBD1 (5 bases). Trimming stripped 3 bases from V and 5 bases from J, with 7 bases between. Germline CDR1 reads SEHNR; CDR2 reads FQNEAQ (reference sequence). The CDR3 is made up of 13 amino acids. Here the CDR3 DNA reads TGTGCCAGCAGCTTCAACAGGAATGAAAAACTGTTTTTT. It is translated as CASSFNRNEKLFF.

This chain uses TRBV5-4 with TRBJ2-1, with 12 bases fitting TRBD2. This CDR3 spans 15 amino acids. Germline V gene data show CDR1 as SGHNT and CDR2 as YYREEE (reference sequence). The V segment lost 4 bases and the J segment 6 bases; nucleotides outside the gene matches: 5. This CDR3 is CASSTGTSGFNEQFF. Written as DNA, the CDR3 is TGTGCCAGCAGCACAGGGACTAGCGGGTTCAATGAGCAGTTCTTC.